The next 16 T cell receptor beta chains were all read from a single sample in a study of blood T cell repertoires in COVID-19. TCRdb's table, derived via immunoSEQ multiplex PCR, lists solely in-frame clones and lacks some. The data show about 82,000 clones, with roughly 78% seen just once and around 34% held by the top ten. Input material: peripheral blood. Receptors were obtained from a man between 60 and 75 years old with COVID-19, enrolled during active disease.

This clone has only a few counts. The chain uses TRBV4-1 and TRBJ2-7; unclear D gene. The CDR3 sequence is 12 residues long. The V and J ends lost 4 bases and 6 bases respectively, with 10 bases between them. CDR1 MGHRA and CDR2 YSYEKL come from the germline V gene. CDR3 region: CASSPMSTEQYF. CDR3 in DNA: TGCGCCAGCAGCCCCATGAGTACCGAGCAGTACTTC.

Only one count was recorded for this clone. The chain recombines TRBV5-1 with TRBJ2-7; D perhaps matches TRBD2 (6 bases). In germline, CDR1 is SGHRS, CDR2 YFSETQ. This CDR3 has 15 residues. Trimming cost V 0 bases and J 1 base, with 11 bases left between them. The CDR3 bases are TGCGCCAGCAGCTTGGAACGCGGGGCGTCCTACGAGCAGTACTTC. Its protein is CASSLERGASYEQYF. Variable domain in full (rest from reference TRBV5-1 and TRBJ2-7): KAGVTQTPRYLIKTRGQQVTLSCSPISGHRSVSWYQQTPGQGLQFLFEYFSETQRNKGNFPGRFSGRQFSNSRSEMNVSTLELGDSALYLCASSLERGASYEQYFGPGTRLTVT.

This clone was counted once. The CDR3 nucleotides read TGTGCCACCCGGACAGGACAAAACACTGAAGCTTTCTTT. Translating it yields CATRTGQNTEAFF. The chain joins TRBV6-5 to TRBJ1-1; 7 bases agree with TRBD1. The junction had 7 bases not matched to a gene; V was cut back by 10 bases and J by 2 bases. The CDR3 sequence is 13 residues long. Looked up from germline, CDR1 is MNHEY and CDR2 is SVGAGI.

This chain links TRBV19 with TRBJ2-5; TRBD1 might be the D (6 bases). The germline V and J ends were trimmed by 6 bases and 5 bases, with 13 bases remaining between them. CDR1 is LNHDA and CDR2 is SQIVND in the germline V gene (reference sequence). The CDR3 has 13 residues. The CDR3 loop is CASRDQGWETQYF. CDR3 nucleotides: TGTGCCAGTAGGGACCAGGGGTGGGAGACCCAGTACTTC.

This chain uses TRBV2 with TRBJ2-4, with 10 positions matching TRBD2. V dropped 5 bases and J dropped 0; count of bases not matched to a gene: 4. Germline CDR1 SNHLY, CDR2 FYNNEI. The CDR3 sequence is 16 residues long. The CDR3 here is CASSPVAGGAKNIQYF. CDR3 DNA sequence: TGTGCCAGCAGTCCTGTAGCGGGGGGAGCCAAAAACATTCAGTACTTC.

In its sample, this clone is medium-sized (0.01 to 0.1%). CDR3 coding DNA: TGTGCCAGCAGTCGGACACAGAACACTGAAGCTTTCTTT. Amino acids: CASSRTQNTEAFF. This chain connects TRBV2 to TRBJ1-1, with a possible D match to TRBD1 (5 bases). CDR3 length equals 13 residues. Germline values: CDR1 SNHLY, CDR2 FYNNEI. Trimming cost V 5 bases and J 1 base, with 8 bases left between them.

This clone was seen only once. This chain uses TRBV15 with TRBJ2-3; the D is unclear. V lost 1 base to trimming and J lost 6 bases, with 5 bases between them. This CDR3 is built from 12 residues. Germline loops: CDR1 LNHNV, CDR2 YYDKDF (reference sequence). The CDR3 protein is CATSRAVDTQYF. CDR3 in DNA: TGTGCCACCAGCAGAGCGGTGGATACGCAGTATTTT.

The chain joins TRBV6-5 to TRBJ2-7; D unclear. The CDR3 spans 15 residues. Germline CDR1 reads MNHEY; CDR2 reads SVGAGI. With 5 bases removed from V and 2 bases from J, the gap between germline ends came to 16 bases. The DNA for the CDR3 is TGTGCCAGCAGTCGCGACATGGCAACGGCCTACGAGCAGTACTTC. This encodes CASSRDMATAYEQYF.

In its sample, this clone was seen once. This rearrangement joins TRBV5-1 to TRBJ1-1, with D unresolved. Germline V gene lookup returns CDR1 SGHRS and CDR2 YFSETQ. Trimming pared 4 bases from V and 5 bases from J, leaving 21 bases between. This CDR3 is built from 16 residues. The CDR3 sequence is CASSAGAVSSRTEAFF. DNA for the CDR3: TGCGCCAGCAGCGCTGGCGCGGTCTCCTCGAGGACTGAAGCTTTCTTT.

This clone was observed a single time. This chain uses TRBV5-1 with TRBJ2-1, with 7 bases matching TRBD1. V lost 4 bases, J lost 3 bases, and 7 bases stayed unmatched. The CDR3 extends over 15 amino acids. Germline CDR1 reads SGHRS; CDR2 reads YFSETQ. The CDR3 DNA reads TGCGCCAGCAGCACGACAGGGTGGGTCTACAATGAGCAGTTCTTC. It specifies CASSTTGWVYNEQFF.

V is TRBV19 and J is TRBJ2-7; D is possibly TRBD1 (7 bases). CDR1 is LNHDA, CDR2 SQIVND, per germline (reference sequence). The CDR3 runs 14 residues. Trimming removed 5 bases from V and 7 bases from J, with 18 bases in between. CDR3 amino acids: CASSPQGDLREQYF. DNA for the CDR3: TGTGCCAGTAGTCCCCAGGGGGACTTAAGAGAGCAGTACTTC.

This chain joins TRBV15 and TRBJ2-5, with 7 bases aligning to TRBD2. CDR1 is LNHNV and CDR2 is YYDKDF in the germline V gene (reference sequence). This CDR3 has 17 residues. Trimming at V came to 0 bases and at J to 1 base, leaving 8 bases not matched to a gene. The CDR3 DNA reads TGTGCCACCAGCAGAGAGTTTCGGGAGGATGTCCAAGAGACCCAGTACTTC. Its protein is CATSREFREDVQETQYF.

The chain carries TRBV7-9 and TRBJ2-5; 9 bases are a match to TRBD1. The germline V gene has CDR1 SEHNR and CDR2 FQNEAQ (reference sequence). V was pared by 5 bases and J by 2 bases, with 6 bases of the junction left unmatched. The CDR3 is 15 residues long. CDR3 protein: CASSTGQGGQETQYF. CDR3 in DNA: TGTGCCAGCAGCACGGGACAGGGAGGACAAGAGACCCAGTACTTC.

The chain employs TRBV27 and TRBJ2-1; 13 nucleotides line up with TRBD2. Per germline, CDR1 MNHEY and CDR2 SMNVEV (reference sequence). This CDR3 is 16 amino acids long. The V segment lost 5 bases and the J segment 6 bases; nucleotides outside the gene matches: 7. CDR3 region: CASSRGRTSGGNEQFF. The CDR3 DNA reads as TGTGCCAGCAGTAGAGGTCGGACTAGCGGGGGCAATGAGCAGTTCTTC.

The V call is TRBV5-4, the J call TRBJ2-1; a possible D gene is TRBD1 (5 bases). Between the trimmed V and J ends, which lost 4 bases and 3 bases, there was a span of 14 bases. This CDR3 spans 15 amino acids. Looked up from germline, CDR1 is SGHNT and CDR2 is YYREEE (reference sequence). CDR3 region: CASSQVGVGYNEQFF. The CDR3 DNA reads as TGTGCCAGCAGCCAGGTAGGGGTCGGCTACAATGAGCAGTTCTTC.

Details on this clone: The sample has other DNA sequences that encode this CDR3 too. V usage is TRBV4-2 and J usage is TRBJ2-2, with 9 bases that match TRBD2. The trim removed 0 bases at V and 6 bases at J, leaving 14 bases unmatched. The CDR3 totals 19 residues. CDR1 is LGHNA, CDR2 YNFKEQ, per germline. In nucleotides, the CDR3 is TGTGCCAGCAGCCAAGATTCACGAGGGGCGGGAGGGGATTCCGGGGAGCTGTTTTTT. It encodes CASSQDSRGAGGDSGELFF.